The 23 T cell receptor beta chains presented below share a single source sample, sequenced in a study of T-cell memory formation after mild COVID-19. TCRdb reprocessed the 5' RACE reads via MiXCR and lists one record per CDR3 protein. This sample yields about 620,000 distinct CDR3 sequences, of which roughly 18% are seen a single time; 9.5% to 15% belongs to the top ten. The sample consisted of PBMCs or a T cell subset sorted from them (not recorded which). Every receptor here comes from an adult woman who had mild COVID-19 (a few samples of this study predate the infection). Cell type and time point are not known.

A few counts support this clonotype. The chain employs TRBV5-1 and TRBJ1-1, with D possibly TRBD1 on 6 matching bases. V lost 1 base to trimming and J lost 0 bases, with 16 bases between them. Germline CDR1 is SGHRS and CDR2 is YFSETQ. The CDR3 spans 17 residues. CDR3 nucleotide sequence: TGCGCCAGCAGCTTGACAGGGTCCGGTCTCATGAACACTGAAGCTTTCTTT. Encoded protein: CASSLTGSGLMNTEAFF.

V is TRBV7-2 and J is TRBJ1-2; 10 bases match TRBD1. The V segment lost 1 base and the J segment 1 base; nucleotides outside the gene matches: 3. This CDR3 region has 16 residues. Germline CDR1 and CDR2: SGHTA and FQGNSA. CDR3 nucleotide sequence: TGTGCCAGCAGCTTAGGGTGGACAGGGGGTAACTATGGCTACACCTTC. Translated: CASSLGWTGGNYGYTF. The variable domain in full, completed from reference TRBV7-2 and TRBJ1-2, reads GAGVSQSPSNKVTEKGKDVELRCDPISGHTALYWYRQSLGQGLEFLIYFQGNSAPDKSGLPSDRFSAERTGGSVSTLTIQRTQQEDSAVYLCASSLGWTGGNYGYTFGSGTRLTVV.

The rearrangement links TRBV19 to TRBJ1-1; TRBD1 is a possible D gene (6 bases). The CDR3 contains 14 residues. V lost 5 bases and J 2 bases, leaving 12 bases between the germline ends. CDR1 and CDR2 from the germline V gene are LNHDA and SQIVND (reference sequence). The CDR3 here is CASSVTTGNTEAFF. CDR3 nucleotide sequence: TGTGCCAGTAGTGTGACGACAGGCAACACTGAAGCTTTCTTT. The entire variable domain, with the rest obtained from reference TRBV19 and TRBJ1-1, is as follows: DGGITQSPKYLFRKEGQNVTLSCEQNLNHDAMYWYRQDPGQGLRLIYYSQIVNDFQKGDIAEGYSVSREKKESFPLTVTSAQKNPTAFYLCASSVTTGNTEAFFGQGTRLTVV.

CDR3 sequence reads: CASRTLAGQGNTEAFF. The DNA for the CDR3 is TGTGCCAGCAGAACCTTAGCGGGACAGGGGAACACTGAAGCTTTCTTT. The chain is built from TRBV12-3 or TRBV12-4 and TRBJ1-1; TRBD1 matches 9 bases. Trimming at V came to 6 bases and at J to 1 base, leaving 9 bases not matched to a gene. The CDR3 totals 16 residues.

This clonotype was found a few times. As DNA, the CDR3 is TGTGCCAGCAGCTTTAGGACAGGGAGTATATCCGAGCAGTACTTC. Its protein product is CASSFRTGSISEQYF. The chain couples TRBV11-3 to TRBJ2-7; 8 bases match TRBD1. V was pared by 3 bases and J by 6 bases, with 10 bases of the junction left unmatched. Germline assignment: CDR1 SGHNT and CDR2 YENEEA. The CDR3 loop spans 15 amino acids.

This clonotype has a count of ten or more. The chain uses TRBV7-3 and TRBJ1-5; no definite D call. Germline V gene sequence: CDR1 SGHTA, CDR2 FQGTGA. The length of the CDR3 is 13 residues. V was shortened by 5 bases and J by 4 bases, with 9 bases between the two germline ends. CDR3: CASSAAPNQPQHF. The CDR3 DNA follows: TGTGCCAGCAGCGCCGCCCCTAATCAGCCCCAGCATTTT.

This chain uses TRBV7-9 with TRBJ2-2, with 7 bases matching TRBD2. The CDR3 is 15 residues long. The V gene end was trimmed by 5 bases and the J gene end by 5 bases; junction bases not matched to a gene: 8. Germline-derived CDR1 and CDR2 are SEHNR and FQNEAQ (reference sequence). CDR3 sequence: CASSSGLGMTGELFF. The CDR3 DNA is TGTGCCAGCAGCAGCGGACTAGGGATGACCGGGGAGCTGTTTTTT.

The rearrangement links TRBV5-1 to TRBJ2-1; perhaps TRBD2 as D (5 bases). The CDR3 is 15 amino acids. Trimming shortened V by 2 bases and J by 8 bases, and 17 bases separated the two germline ends. Per germline, CDR1 SGHRS and CDR2 YFSETQ. CDR3 bases: TGCGCCAGCAGCTTATCCGCGGCAGCGGCGGATGAGCAGTTCTTC. Translation gives CASSLSAAAADEQFF. The whole variable domain, remainder taken from reference TRBV5-1 and TRBJ2-1, is KAGVTQTPRYLIKTRGQQVTLSCSPISGHRSVSWYQQTPGQGLQFLFEYFSETQRNKGNFPGRFSGRQFSNSRSEMNVSTLELGDSALYLCASSLSAAAADEQFFGPGTRLTVL.

This clonotype was recorded a few times. This chain links TRBV12-3 or TRBV12-4 with TRBJ2-3; 8 positions match TRBD2. The CDR3 extends over 15 amino acids. The ends lost 6 bases at V and 2 bases at J; junction bases unmatched: 7. CDR3 sequence reads: CASSPLLADTDTQYF. The CDR3 DNA sequence: TGTGCCAGCAGCCCTTTACTAGCGGACACAGATACGCAGTATTTT.

The chain combines TRBV11-3 with TRBJ1-1; perhaps TRBD1 as D (6 bases). Germline V gene data show CDR1 as SGHNT and CDR2 as YENEEA. The CDR3 consists of 13 residues. V lost 0 bases and J lost 10, with 12 bases in between. DNA of the CDR3: TGTGCCAGCAGCTTAGATAACGGGACACCAGCTTTCTTT. It is translated as CASSLDNGTPAFF.

The chain uses TRBV5-1 and TRBJ2-5; perhaps TRBD2 as D (6 bases). V gave up 3 bases and J gave up 2 bases, with 17 bases separating them. The CDR3 covers 16 residues. Germline CDR1 SGHRS, CDR2 YFSETQ. The CDR3, as DNA: TGCGCCAGCAGCTATCGAGGGGCGGGGTTACAAGAGACCCAGTACTTC. Its protein product is CASSYRGAGLQETQYF.

This clonotype was detected once. V and J are TRBV4-2 and TRBJ1-2; maybe TRBD1 (5 bases). The CDR3 length is 16 residues. Between the trimmed V and J ends, which lost 2 bases and 2 bases, there was a span of 15 bases. Looked up from germline, CDR1 is LGHNA and CDR2 is YNFKEQ. The CDR3 reads CASSQSTVTANYGYTF. The CDR3 bases are TGTGCCAGCAGCCAATCTACCGTGACAGCAAACTATGGCTACACCTTC.

The chain links TRBV5-6 to TRBJ2-5, with D hard to call. Germline V gene sequence: CDR1 SGHDT, CDR2 YYEEEE. V lost 0 bases to trimming and J lost 7 bases, with 10 bases between them. This CDR3 has 13 amino acids. The CDR3 here is CASSLGLGGTQYF. CDR3 DNA sequence: TGTGCCAGCAGCTTGGGGCTTGGTGGGACCCAGTACTTC.

This clonotype has at least ten counts. This chain uses TRBV20-1 with TRBJ1-1; 7 bases are a match to TRBD1. Per the germline V gene, CDR1 is DFQATT and CDR2 is SNEGSKA (reference sequence). The CDR3 sequence is 14 residues long. Trimming at V came to 2 bases and at J to 4 bases, leaving 7 bases not matched to a gene. CDR3 sequence: CSARIVGGGTEAFF. The CDR3 bases are TGCAGTGCTAGAATTGTAGGGGGCGGCACTGAAGCTTTCTTT.

This sequence joins TRBV7-6 and TRBJ2-3, with 7 bases fitting TRBD2. CDR1 is SGHVS, CDR2 FNYEAQ, per germline. The ends lost 2 bases at V and 1 base at J; junction bases unmatched: 6. The CDR3 length is 16 residues. The CDR3 nucleotides are TGTGCCAGCAGCTTAAGGCTAGCGGACCGCACAGATACGCAGTATTTT. This translates into CASSLRLADRTDTQYF.

The CDR3 spells CASSLGRGGTRGEAFF. The CDR3 DNA follows: TGTGCCAGCAGCTTGGGGCGAGGGGGCACAAGAGGTGAAGCTTTCTTT. The V gene is TRBV7-2, the J gene TRBJ1-1, with TRBD1 matching 7 bases. Looked up from germline, CDR1 is SGHTA and CDR2 is FQGNSA. The CDR3 is 16 amino acids. V dropped 3 bases and J dropped 7; count of bases not matched to a gene: 14.

The rearrangement links TRBV7-2 to TRBJ2-7; 14 nucleotides align to TRBD2. This CDR3 has 15 residues. Germline CDR1 SGHTA, CDR2 FQGNSA. V was pared by 4 bases and J by 4 bases, with 3 bases of the junction left unmatched. CDR3 protein: CASSSGTSGRYEQYF. The CDR3 DNA reads as TGTGCCAGCAGCTCCGGGACTAGCGGGAGATACGAGCAGTACTTC. Combining the CDR3 with reference TRBV7-2 and TRBJ2-7 gives the whole variable domain GAGVSQSPSNKVTEKGKDVELRCDPISGHTALYWYRQSLGQGLEFLIYFQGNSAPDKSGLPSDRFSAERTGGSVSTLTIQRTQQEDSAVYLCASSSGTSGRYEQYFGPGTRLTVT.

The rearrangement links TRBV5-1 to TRBJ2-7, with no clear D. CDR1 is SGHRS and CDR2 is YFSETQ in the germline V gene. Trimming stripped 1 base from V and 3 bases from J, with 14 bases between. The CDR3 totals 15 residues. CDR3 sequence: CASSLNSPPNYEQYF. The CDR3 region has the DNA TGCGCCAGCAGCTTGAACTCACCCCCTAACTACGAGCAGTACTTC.

This chain links TRBV6-6 with TRBJ1-2; no clear D gene. V gave up 0 bases and J gave up 2 bases, with 16 bases separating them. Looked up from germline, CDR1 is MNHNY and CDR2 is SVGAGI (reference sequence). The CDR3 spans 17 residues. The CDR3, as DNA: TGTGCCAGCAGTTACTCAGGCCATGGATATGAGAACTATGGCTACACCTTC. Translation gives CASSYSGHGYENYGYTF.

In this sample, this clonotype turned up a few times. This chain joins TRBV19 and TRBJ2-7; 16 bases agree with TRBD2. The CDR3 consists of 18 residues. Trimming removed 3 bases from V and 5 bases from J; junction bases left unmatched: 10. Per germline, CDR1 LNHDA and CDR2 SQIVND (reference sequence). This CDR3 reads CASSIGTSGRAPIHEQYF. The CDR3 coding sequence is TGTGCCAGTAGTATCGGGACTAGCGGGAGGGCCCCGATTCACGAGCAGTACTTC.

This clonotype occurred a few times. Here the CDR3 reads CASSSLSMNTEAFF. The CDR3 DNA follows: TGTGCCAGCAGTTCACTCAGCATGAACACTGAAGCTTTCTTT. This chain connects TRBV27 to TRBJ1-1, with no clear D. CDR3 length: 14 residues. Deletions cut 4 bases from V and 0 bases from J, with 9 bases between. The germline gives CDR1 MNHEY, CDR2 SMNVEV (reference sequence).

This clonotype was observed at least ten times. J is TRBJ2-3 and V is TRBV5-5; D perhaps matches TRBD2 (6 bases). Trimming stripped 0 bases from V and 0 bases from J, with 11 bases between. CDR1 is SGHKS and CDR2 is YYEKEE in the germline V gene (reference sequence). The CDR3 spans 16 residues. CDR3 protein: CASSLAGRGSTDTQYF. Written as DNA, the CDR3 is TGTGCCAGCAGCTTGGCCGGGCGGGGTAGCACAGATACGCAGTATTTT.

The gene calls are TRBV5-1 and TRBJ2-7, with 7 bases matching TRBD1. V trimming: 0 bases; J trimming: 5 bases; junction bases outside the gene matches: 14. The CDR3 totals 17 residues. Germline V gives CDR1 SGHRS, CDR2 YFSETQ. The CDR3 sequence: CASSLGHRGIRLNEQYF. In DNA, the CDR3 is TGCGCCAGCAGCTTGGGGCACAGGGGCATAAGGTTGAACGAGCAGTACTTC.